This entry lists 9 T cell receptor beta chains sequenced from one sample in a study of blood T cell repertoires in COVID-19. Some clones are missing from TCRdb's copy, which holds only in-frame ones; the method was immunoSEQ multiplex PCR. The data contain about 160,000 clones, approximately 88% of them singletons. Sample: peripheral blood. The source of these receptors is a woman aged 80 or over with active or convalescent COVID-19.

V and J are TRBV7-2 and TRBJ1-3, with a possible D match to TRBD1 (6 bases). This CDR3 has 16 amino acids. V lost 1 base and J lost 3, with 13 bases in between. In germline, CDR1 is SGHTA, CDR2 FQGNSA. The CDR3, as DNA: TGTGCCAGCAGCTTAGATAACGCAGGGGTTGGAAACACCATATATTTT. Protein: CASSLDNAGVGNTIYF.

This clone was observed a single time. V usage is TRBV4-2 and J usage is TRBJ2-1, with TRBD2 matching over 9 bases. The V gene end was trimmed by 5 bases and the J gene end by 7 bases; junction bases not matched to a gene: 9. This CDR3 contains 15 residues. The germline gives CDR1 LGHNA, CDR2 YNFKEQ. The CDR3, as DNA: TGTGCCAGCAGCTACGCGGGGGGGCAGGGAAATGAGCAGTTCTTC. Amino acids: CASSYAGGQGNEQFF.

The V and J genes are TRBV5-6 and TRBJ2-7, with D maybe TRBD2 (6 bases). The CDR3 totals 15 residues. V lost 3 bases and J 3 bases, leaving 16 bases between the germline ends. Germline-derived CDR1 and CDR2 are SGHDT and YYEEEE. The CDR3: CASSYLSGGLYEQYF. CDR3 nucleotides: TGTGCCAGCAGCTACCTCTCAGGAGGGCTCTACGAGCAGTACTTC.

This rearrangement joins TRBV7-2 to TRBJ1-1, with D perhaps TRBD1 (5 bases). Germline CDR1 reads SGHTA; CDR2 reads FQGNSA. V lost 1 base and J 3 bases, leaving 9 bases between the germline ends. There are 14 residues in the CDR3. The CDR3 bases are TGTGCCAGCAGCTTAGTTGTCAGGGACACTGAAGCTTTCTTT. This encodes CASSLVVRDTEAFF.

This rearrangement joins TRBV6-2 or TRBV6-3 to TRBJ2-1; 9 bases agree with TRBD2. This CDR3 has 17 residues. CDR1 and CDR2 (germline): MNHEY, SVGEGT. The junction had 10 bases not matched to a gene; V was cut back by 0 bases and J by 7 bases. CDR3 coding DNA: TGTGCCAGCAGTTACTCTTGGCTAGCGGGGCGAAGGAATGAGCAGTTCTTC. It yields the protein CASSYSWLAGRRNEQFF.

J is TRBJ1-6 and V is TRBV30; D remains ambiguous. V was shortened by 8 bases and J by 3 bases, with 11 bases between the two germline ends. Germline V gene sequence: CDR1 GTSNPN, CDR2 SVGIG (reference sequence). This CDR3 contains 13 residues. The CDR3 DNA sequence: TGTGCCGGGCGGGCAGGCTATAATTCACCCCTCCACTTT. This codes for CAGRAGYNSPLHF.

This clone showed up just a few times. The V gene is TRBV29-1, the J gene TRBJ2-3; D uncertain. Per the germline V gene, CDR1 is SQVTM and CDR2 is ANQGSEA. V was clipped by 3 bases and J by 0 bases, with 10 bases between them. The CDR3 runs 14 residues. The CDR3 bases are TGCAGCGTTGATTTCTCAGGTAGCACAGATACGCAGTATTTT. Translated, it gives CSVDFSGSTDTQYF.

The rearrangement uses TRBV27 and TRBJ1-2, with 9 bases matching TRBD1. Germline assignment: CDR1 MNHEY and CDR2 SMNVEV (reference sequence). The CDR3 extends over 17 amino acids. The junction had 6 bases not matched to a gene; V was cut back by 0 bases and J by 1 base. CDR3 coding DNA: TGTGCCAGCAGTTTATCGAGGGGACAGGGCTTTAACTATGGCTACACCTTC. Translated, it gives CASSLSRGQGFNYGYTF.

The chain carries TRBV9 and TRBJ1-2, with 7 nucleotides matching TRBD1. Per the germline V gene, CDR1 is SGDLS and CDR2 is YYNGEE. V dropped 3 bases and J dropped 5; count of bases not matched to a gene: 10. The CDR3 length is 15 residues. CDR3 sequence: CASSGREGAWYGYTF. The CDR3 coding sequence is TGTGCCAGCAGCGGGAGAGAGGGGGCTTGGTATGGCTACACCTTC.